The clone carrying this TCR beta chain was recorded many times. The target antigen is unknown. What was amplified from RNA transcripts were TCR beta CDR3 regions. TCR CDR3 regions were first amplified by RT-PCR with HTBI primers. TCRdb processed the multiplex PCR reads anew with MiXCR; each CDR3 protein has one entry. The repertoire has 620,000 or so distinct CDR3 sequences, roughly 15% of them found once; the top ten carry around an eighth. Diagnosing involved the use of clinical symptoms, serum thyroxine and TRAb, thyroid ultrasound and orbital computed tomography. The V gene end was trimmed by 1 base and the J gene end by 3 bases; junction bases not matched to a gene: 5. Germline assignment: CDR1 LNHNV and CDR2 YYDKDF (reference sequence). The CDR3 consists of 16 residues. This entry belongs to a study of T cells in Graves' hyperthyroidism and ophthalmopathy. Study-level results: Expanded thyroid clonotypes (above 0.001) were mostly also found in blood.

Specimen: blood. The genes are TRBV15 and TRBJ1-2; 10 nucleotides match TRBD1. The receptor was isolated from a woman in her 50s with Graves' ophthalmopathy. CDR3 protein: CATSRVGDRGDYGYTF. In nucleotides, the CDR3 is TGTGCCACCAGCAGAGTGGGGGACAGGGGTGACTATGGCTACACCTTC.